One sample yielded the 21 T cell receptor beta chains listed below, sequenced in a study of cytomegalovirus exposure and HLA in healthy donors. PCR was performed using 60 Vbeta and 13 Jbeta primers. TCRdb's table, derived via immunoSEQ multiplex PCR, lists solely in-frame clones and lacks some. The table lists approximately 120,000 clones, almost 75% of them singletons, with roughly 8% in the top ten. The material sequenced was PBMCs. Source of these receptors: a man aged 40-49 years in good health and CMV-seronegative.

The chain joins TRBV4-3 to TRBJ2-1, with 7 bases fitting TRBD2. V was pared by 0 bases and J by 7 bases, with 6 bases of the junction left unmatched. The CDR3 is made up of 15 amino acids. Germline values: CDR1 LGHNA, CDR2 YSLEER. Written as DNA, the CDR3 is TGCGCCAGCAGCCAAGATCGGGGGGAGTATAATGAGCAGTTCTTC. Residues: CASSQDRGEYNEQFF.

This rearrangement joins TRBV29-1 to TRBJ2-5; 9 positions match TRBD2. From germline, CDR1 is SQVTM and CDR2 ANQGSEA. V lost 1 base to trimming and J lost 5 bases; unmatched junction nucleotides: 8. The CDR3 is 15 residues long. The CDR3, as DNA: TGCAGCGTTGAAGGGGCGGGGGGGCCAGAGGAGACCCAGTACTTC. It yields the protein CSVEGAGGPEETQYF.

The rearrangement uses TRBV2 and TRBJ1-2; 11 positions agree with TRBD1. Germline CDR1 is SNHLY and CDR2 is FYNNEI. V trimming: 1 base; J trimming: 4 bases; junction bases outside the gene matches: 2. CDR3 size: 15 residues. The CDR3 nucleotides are TGTGCCAGCAGTGAAGTCGGACAGGGGGCCTATGGCTACACCTTC. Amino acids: CASSEVGQGAYGYTF.

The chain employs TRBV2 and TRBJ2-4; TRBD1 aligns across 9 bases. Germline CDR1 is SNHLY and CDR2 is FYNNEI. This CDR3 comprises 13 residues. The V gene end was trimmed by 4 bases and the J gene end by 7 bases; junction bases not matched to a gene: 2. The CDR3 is CASSGQGENIQYF. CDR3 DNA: TGTGCCAGCAGTGGACAGGGGGAGAACATTCAGTACTTC.

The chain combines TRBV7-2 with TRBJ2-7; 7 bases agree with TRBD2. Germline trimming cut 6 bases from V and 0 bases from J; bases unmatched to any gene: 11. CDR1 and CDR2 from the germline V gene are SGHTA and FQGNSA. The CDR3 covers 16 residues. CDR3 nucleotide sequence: TGTGCCAGCAGGGGAAGACCCGGGACTATCTCCTACGAGCAGTACTTC. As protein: CASRGRPGTISYEQYF.

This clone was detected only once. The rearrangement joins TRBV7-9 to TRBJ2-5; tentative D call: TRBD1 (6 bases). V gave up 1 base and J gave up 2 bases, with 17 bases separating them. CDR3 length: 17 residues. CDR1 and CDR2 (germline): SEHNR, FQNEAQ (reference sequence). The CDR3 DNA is TGTGCCAGCAGCTTAGACAGGGCCCACAGGCGGCAAGAGACCCAGTACTTC. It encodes CASSLDRAHRRQETQYF.

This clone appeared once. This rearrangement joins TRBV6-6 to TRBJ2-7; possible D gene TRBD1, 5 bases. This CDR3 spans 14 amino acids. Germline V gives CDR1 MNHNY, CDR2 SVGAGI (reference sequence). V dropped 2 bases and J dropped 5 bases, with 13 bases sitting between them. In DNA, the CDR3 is TGTGCCAGCAGTTACGGGCGCCAGGGCGACGAGCAGTACTTC. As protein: CASSYGRQGDEQYF.

The CDR3: CAIGGTGHPYEQYF. The CDR3 DNA reads TGTGCCATCGGGGGGACAGGCCATCCCTACGAGCAGTACTTC. The chain couples TRBV10-3 to TRBJ2-5, with 8 bases fitting TRBD1. The DNA end favors TRBJ2-7, so the J call may be wrong. The V gene's germline CDR1 is ENHRY and CDR2 SYGVKD. The CDR3 runs to 14 residues.

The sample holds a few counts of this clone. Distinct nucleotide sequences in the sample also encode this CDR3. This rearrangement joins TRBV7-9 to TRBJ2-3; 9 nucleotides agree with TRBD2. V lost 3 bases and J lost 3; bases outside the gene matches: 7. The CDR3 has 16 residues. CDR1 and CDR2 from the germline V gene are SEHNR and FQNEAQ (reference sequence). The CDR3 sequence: CASSLGLAGGTDTQYF. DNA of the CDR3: TGTGCCAGCAGCTTGGGACTAGCCGGAGGTACAGATACGCAGTATTTT.

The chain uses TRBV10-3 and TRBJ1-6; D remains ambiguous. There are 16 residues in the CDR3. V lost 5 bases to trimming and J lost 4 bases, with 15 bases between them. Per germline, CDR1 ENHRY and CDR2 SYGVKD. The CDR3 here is CAISPRPGVYNSPLHF. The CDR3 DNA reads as TGTGCCATCAGTCCCCGACCCGGGGTATATAATTCACCCCTCCACTTT.

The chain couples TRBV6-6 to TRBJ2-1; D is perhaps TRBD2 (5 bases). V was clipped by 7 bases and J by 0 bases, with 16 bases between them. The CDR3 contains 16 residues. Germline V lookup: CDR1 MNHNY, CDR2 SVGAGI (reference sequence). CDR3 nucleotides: TGTGCCAGCAACGTCGCCGGGGATTACTCCTACAATGAGCAGTTCTTC. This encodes CASNVAGDYSYNEQFF.

The CDR3 region has the DNA TGTGCCAGCTCAGATATACAGGGGACCCAAGAGACCCAGTACTTC. Its protein product is CASSDIQGTQETQYF. The chain combines TRBV18 with TRBJ2-5; TRBD1 matches 7 bases. Germline V CDR1 and CDR2: KGHSH, LQKENI. CDR3 length: 15 amino acids. With V trimmed by 5 bases and J by 1 base, 7 bases remained unmatched.

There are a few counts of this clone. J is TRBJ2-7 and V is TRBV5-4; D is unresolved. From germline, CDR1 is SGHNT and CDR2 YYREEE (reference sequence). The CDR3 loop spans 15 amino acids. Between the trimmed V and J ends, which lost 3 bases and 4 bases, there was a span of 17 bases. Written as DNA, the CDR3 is TGTGCCAGCAGCTCACCATCTACCGGTCGGTACGAGCAGTACTTC. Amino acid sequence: CASSSPSTGRYEQYF.

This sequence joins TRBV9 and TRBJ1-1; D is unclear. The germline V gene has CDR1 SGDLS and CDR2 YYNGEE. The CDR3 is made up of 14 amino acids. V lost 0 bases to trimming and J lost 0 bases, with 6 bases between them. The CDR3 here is CASSVGHLNTEAFF. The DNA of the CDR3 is TGTGCCAGCAGCGTAGGGCACCTGAACACTGAAGCTTTCTTT.

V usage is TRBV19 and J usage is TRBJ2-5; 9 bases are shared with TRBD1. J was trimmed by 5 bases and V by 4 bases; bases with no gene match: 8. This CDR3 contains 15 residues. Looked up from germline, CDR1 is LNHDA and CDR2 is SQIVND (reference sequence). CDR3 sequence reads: CASSNRDRAIETQYF. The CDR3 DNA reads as TGTGCCAGTAGTAACCGGGACAGGGCGATCGAGACCCAGTACTTC.

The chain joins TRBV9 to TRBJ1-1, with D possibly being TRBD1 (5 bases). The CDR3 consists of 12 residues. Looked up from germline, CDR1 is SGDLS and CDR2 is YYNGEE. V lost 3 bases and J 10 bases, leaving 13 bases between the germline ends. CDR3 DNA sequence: TGTGCCAGCAGCGGTGACGGGGGGAGAGCTTTCTTT. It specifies CASSGDGGRAFF. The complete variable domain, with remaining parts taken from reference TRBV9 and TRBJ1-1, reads DSGVTQTPKHLITATGQRVTLRCSPRSGDLSVYWYQQSLDQGLQFLIQYYNGEERAKGNILERFSAQQFPDLHSELNLSSLELGDSALYFCASSGDGGRAFFGQGTRLTVV.

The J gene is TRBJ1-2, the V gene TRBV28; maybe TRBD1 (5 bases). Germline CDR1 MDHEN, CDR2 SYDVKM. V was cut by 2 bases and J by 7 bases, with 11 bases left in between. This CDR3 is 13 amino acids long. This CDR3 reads CASSLGGETGYTF. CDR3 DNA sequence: TGTGCCAGCAGTTTAGGGGGGGAAACTGGCTACACCTTC.

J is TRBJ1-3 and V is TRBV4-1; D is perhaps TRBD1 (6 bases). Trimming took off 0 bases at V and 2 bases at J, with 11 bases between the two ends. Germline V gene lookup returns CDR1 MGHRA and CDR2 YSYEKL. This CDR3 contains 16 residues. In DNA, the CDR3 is TGCGCCAGCAGCCAAGATGCAGGGGAAACTGGAAACACCATATATTTT. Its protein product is CASSQDAGETGNTIYF.

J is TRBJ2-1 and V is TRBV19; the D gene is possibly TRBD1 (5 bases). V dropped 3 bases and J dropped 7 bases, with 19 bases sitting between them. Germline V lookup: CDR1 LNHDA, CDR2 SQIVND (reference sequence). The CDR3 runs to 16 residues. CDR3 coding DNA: TGTGCCAGTAGTATTTTCATGGACACTACTAAAAATGAGCAGTTCTTC. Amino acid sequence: CASSIFMDTTKNEQFF.

Here the CDR3 reads CASSLVDRGDWKNIQYF. CDR3 DNA sequence: TGTGCCAGCAGCTTAGTTGACAGGGGAGACTGGAAAAACATTCAGTACTTC. This chain links TRBV25-1 with TRBJ2-4; 8 nucleotides align to TRBD1. Germline V CDR1 and CDR2: MGHDK, SYGVNS. J lost 4 bases, V lost 6 bases, and 14 bases had no gene match. There are 17 residues in the CDR3.

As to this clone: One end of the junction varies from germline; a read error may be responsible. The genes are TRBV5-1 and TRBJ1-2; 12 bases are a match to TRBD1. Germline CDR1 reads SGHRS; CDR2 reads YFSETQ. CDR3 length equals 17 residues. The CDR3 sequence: CASSPQGQGARGNGYPF. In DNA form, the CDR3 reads TGCGCCAGCAGCCCTCAGGGACAGGGGGCGCGTGGAAATGGCTACCCCTTC.